This T cell receptor (beta chain) was captured in a study of CD8 T cells in ankylosing spondylitis. Findings and caveats of the study: Clones tied to disease were said to be significantly enriched in matched ankylosing spondylitis synovial fluid. Characteristic, it appeared, of ankylosing spondylitis blood was a TCR beta motif of fewer than 10 highly homologous variants.

In its sample, this clonotype was seen many times. Its specificity is unknown. TCRdb re-derived calls from the 5' RACE reads in MiXCR, one entry per CDR3 protein. Of 150,000 to 200,000 distinct CDR3 sequences listed, approximately 10% are singletons. The CDR3 is 15 amino acids. Germline loops: CDR1 DFQATT, CDR2 SNEGSKA (reference sequence). The V end lost 3 bases, the J end lost 7 bases, and 22 bases lay between the germline ends. This sequence joins TRBV20-1 and TRBJ2-7; tentative D call: TRBD2 (5 bases). The sequencing input was blood, either unsorted or a sorted T cell fraction (not recorded which). This TCR was recovered from a male donor with ankylosing spondylitis or in good health (not recorded which). CDR3 protein: CSASNPGTNTVEQYF. The DNA for the CDR3 is TGCAGTGCTAGTAATCCGGGAACGAACACAGTTGAGCAGTACTTC.